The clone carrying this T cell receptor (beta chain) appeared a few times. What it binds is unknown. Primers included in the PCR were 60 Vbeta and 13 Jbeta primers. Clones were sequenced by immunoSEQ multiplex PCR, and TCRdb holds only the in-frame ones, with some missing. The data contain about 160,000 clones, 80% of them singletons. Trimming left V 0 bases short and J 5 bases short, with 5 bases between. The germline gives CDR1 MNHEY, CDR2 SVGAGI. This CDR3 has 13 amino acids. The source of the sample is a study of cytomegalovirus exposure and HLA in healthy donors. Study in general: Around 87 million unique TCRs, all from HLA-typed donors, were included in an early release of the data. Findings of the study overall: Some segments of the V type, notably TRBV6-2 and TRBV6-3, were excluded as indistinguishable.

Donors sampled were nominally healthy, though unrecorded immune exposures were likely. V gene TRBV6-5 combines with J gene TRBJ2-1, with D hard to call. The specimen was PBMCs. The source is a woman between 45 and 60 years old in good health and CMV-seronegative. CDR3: CASSYSTHNEQFF. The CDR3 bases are TGTGCCAGCAGTTACTCGACTCACAATGAGCAGTTCTTC.